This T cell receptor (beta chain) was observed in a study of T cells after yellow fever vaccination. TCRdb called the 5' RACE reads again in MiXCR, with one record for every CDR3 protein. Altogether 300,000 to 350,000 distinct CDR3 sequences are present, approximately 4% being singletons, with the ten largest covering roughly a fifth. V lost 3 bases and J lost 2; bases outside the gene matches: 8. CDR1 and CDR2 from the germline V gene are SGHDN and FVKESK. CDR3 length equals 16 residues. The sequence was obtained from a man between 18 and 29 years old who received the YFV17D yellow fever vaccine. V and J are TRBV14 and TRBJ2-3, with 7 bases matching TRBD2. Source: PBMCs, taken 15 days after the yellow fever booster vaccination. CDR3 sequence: CASSHFGTTITDTQYF. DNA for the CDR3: TGTGCCAGCAGCCACTTCGGGACTACCATCACAGATACGCAGTATTTT.